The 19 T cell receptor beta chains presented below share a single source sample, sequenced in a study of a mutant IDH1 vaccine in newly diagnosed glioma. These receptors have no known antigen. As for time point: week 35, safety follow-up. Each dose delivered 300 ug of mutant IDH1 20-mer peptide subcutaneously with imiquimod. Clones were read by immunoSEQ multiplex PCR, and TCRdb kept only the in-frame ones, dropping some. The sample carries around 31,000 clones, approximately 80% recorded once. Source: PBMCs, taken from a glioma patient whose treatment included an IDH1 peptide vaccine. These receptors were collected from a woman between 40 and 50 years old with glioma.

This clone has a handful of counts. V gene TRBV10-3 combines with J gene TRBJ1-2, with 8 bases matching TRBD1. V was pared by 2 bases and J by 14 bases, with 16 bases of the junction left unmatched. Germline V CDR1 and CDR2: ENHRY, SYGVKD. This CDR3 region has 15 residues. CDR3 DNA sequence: TGTGCCATCAGTGAGGGGACAGGCCTCCTCGGTTATGGGACCTTC. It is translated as CAISEGTGLLGYGTF.

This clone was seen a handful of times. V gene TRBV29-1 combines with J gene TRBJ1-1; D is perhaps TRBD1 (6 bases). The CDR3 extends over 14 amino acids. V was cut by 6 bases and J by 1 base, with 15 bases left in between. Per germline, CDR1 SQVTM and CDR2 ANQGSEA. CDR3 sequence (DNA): TGCAGCGTCAACCCCAGGGGACAGAACACTGAAGCTTTCTTT. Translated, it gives CSVNPRGQNTEAFF.

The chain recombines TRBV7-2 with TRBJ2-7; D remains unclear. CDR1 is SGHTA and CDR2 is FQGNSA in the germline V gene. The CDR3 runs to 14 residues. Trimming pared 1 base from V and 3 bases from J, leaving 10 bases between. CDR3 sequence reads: CASSLDNSRYEQYF. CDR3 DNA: TGTGCCAGCAGCTTAGACAACAGCCGCTACGAGCAGTACTTC.

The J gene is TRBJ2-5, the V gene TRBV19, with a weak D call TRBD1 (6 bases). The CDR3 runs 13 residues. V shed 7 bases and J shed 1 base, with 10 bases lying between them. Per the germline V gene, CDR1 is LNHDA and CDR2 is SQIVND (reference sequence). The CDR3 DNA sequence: TGTGCCAGTATGGGGGCAGTCCAAGAGACCCAGTACTTC. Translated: CASMGAVQETQYF.

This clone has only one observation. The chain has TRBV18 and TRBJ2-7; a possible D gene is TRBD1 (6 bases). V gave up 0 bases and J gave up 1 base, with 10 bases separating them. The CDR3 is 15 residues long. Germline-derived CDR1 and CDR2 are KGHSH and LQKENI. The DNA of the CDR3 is TGTGCCAGCTCACCACCACAGGGAACATCCTACGAGCAGTACTTC. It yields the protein CASSPPQGTSYEQYF.

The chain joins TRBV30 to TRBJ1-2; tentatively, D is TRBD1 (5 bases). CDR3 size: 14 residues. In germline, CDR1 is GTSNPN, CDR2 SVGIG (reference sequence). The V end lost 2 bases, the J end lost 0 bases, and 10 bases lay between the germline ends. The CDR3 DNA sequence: TGTGCCTGGAGTTGGTCGGGGGCTAACTATGGCTACACCTTC. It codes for CAWSWSGANYGYTF.

CDR3 protein: CASSLVGTGAGQETQYF. The CDR3 DNA follows: TGTGCCAGCAGCTTAGTAGGGACAGGGGCCGGCCAAGAGACCCAGTACTTC. The chain couples TRBV7-2 to TRBJ2-5; 10 bases fit TRBD1. The V gene's germline CDR1 is SGHTA and CDR2 FQGNSA. J gave up 1 base and V 1 base, and 6 bases lay outside the gene matches. The CDR3 has 17 residues. The variable domain in full, with the rest retrieved from reference TRBV7-2 and TRBJ2-5, is GAGVSQSPSNKVTEKGKDVELRCDPISGHTALYWYRQSLGQGLEFLIYFQGNSAPDKSGLPSDRFSAERTGGSVSTLTIQRTQQEDSAVYLCASSLVGTGAGQETQYFGPGTRLLVL.

The DNA of the CDR3 is TGTGCCAGTAGTATAGATGGTCGGGGAGAGACCCAGTACTTC. It specifies CASSIDGRGETQYF. The rearrangement joins TRBV19 to TRBJ2-5; TRBD2 might be the D (5 bases). Germline CDR1 LNHDA, CDR2 SQIVND (reference sequence). This CDR3 region has 14 residues. V lost 0 bases and J lost 4, with 9 bases in between. Full variable domain (remainder filled in from reference TRBV19 and TRBJ2-5): DGGITQSPKYLFRKEGQNVTLSCEQNLNHDAMYWYRQDPGQGLRLIYYSQIVNDFQKGDIAEGYSVSREKKESFPLTVTSAQKNPTAFYLCASSIDGRGETQYFGPGTRLLVL.

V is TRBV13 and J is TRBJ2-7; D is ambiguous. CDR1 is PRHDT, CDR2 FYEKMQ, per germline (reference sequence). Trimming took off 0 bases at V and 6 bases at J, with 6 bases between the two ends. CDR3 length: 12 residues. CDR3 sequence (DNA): TGTGCCAGCAGCTTAGGACAAGTCGAGCAGTACTTC. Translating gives CASSLGQVEQYF.

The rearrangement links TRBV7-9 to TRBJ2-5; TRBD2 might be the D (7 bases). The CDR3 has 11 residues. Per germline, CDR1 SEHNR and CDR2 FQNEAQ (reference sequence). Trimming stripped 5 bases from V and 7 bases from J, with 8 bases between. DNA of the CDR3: TGTGCCAGCAGCAGGGGGGGGACCCAGTACTTC. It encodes CASSRGGTQYF.

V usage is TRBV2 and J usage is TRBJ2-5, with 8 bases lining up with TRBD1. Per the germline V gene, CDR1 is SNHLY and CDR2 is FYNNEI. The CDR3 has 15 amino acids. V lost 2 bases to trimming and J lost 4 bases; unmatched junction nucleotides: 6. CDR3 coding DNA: TGTGCCAGCAGTGAATCAGGGGGCCGAGGAGAGACCCAGTACTTC. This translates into CASSESGGRGETQYF.

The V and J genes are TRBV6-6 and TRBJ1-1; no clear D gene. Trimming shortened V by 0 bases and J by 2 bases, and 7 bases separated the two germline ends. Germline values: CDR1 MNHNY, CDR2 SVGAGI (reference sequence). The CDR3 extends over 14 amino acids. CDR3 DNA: TGTGCCAGCAGTTACTCGGGCACAAACACTGAAGCTTTCTTT. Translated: CASSYSGTNTEAFF.

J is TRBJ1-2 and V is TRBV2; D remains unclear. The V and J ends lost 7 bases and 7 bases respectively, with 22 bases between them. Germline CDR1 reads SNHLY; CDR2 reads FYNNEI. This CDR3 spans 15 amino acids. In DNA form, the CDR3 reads TGTGCCAGCACCCAAAAGGCCCCTATGGAGGGTGGCTACACCTTC. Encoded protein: CASTQKAPMEGGYTF.

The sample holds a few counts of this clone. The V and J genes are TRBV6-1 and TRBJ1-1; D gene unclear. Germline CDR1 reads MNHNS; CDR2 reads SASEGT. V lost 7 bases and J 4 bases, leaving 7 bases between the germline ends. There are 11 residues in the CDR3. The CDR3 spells CASNKATEAFF. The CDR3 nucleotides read TGTGCCAGCAATAAGGCCACTGAAGCTTTCTTT.

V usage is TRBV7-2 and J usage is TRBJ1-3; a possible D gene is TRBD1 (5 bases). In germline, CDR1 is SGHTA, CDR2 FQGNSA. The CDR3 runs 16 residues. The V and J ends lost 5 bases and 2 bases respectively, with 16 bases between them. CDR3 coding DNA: TGTGCCAGCAGCCTAGAGGGGACTTCAGCTGGAAACACCATATATTTT. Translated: CASSLEGTSAGNTIYF.

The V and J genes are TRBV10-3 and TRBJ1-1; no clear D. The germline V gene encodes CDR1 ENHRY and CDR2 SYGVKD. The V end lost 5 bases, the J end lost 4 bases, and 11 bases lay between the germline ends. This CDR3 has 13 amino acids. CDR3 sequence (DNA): TGTGCCATCAGTTTGGGTCCGGGCACTGAAGCTTTCTTT. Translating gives CAISLGPGTEAFF.

The CDR3 region has the DNA TGTGCCAGCAGCAAAGACTCCTATCTACGCCCTAACTATGGCTACACCTTC. As protein: CASSKDSYLRPNYGYTF. The V call is TRBV21-1, the J call TRBJ1-2. TRBV21-1 corresponds to a pseudogene. The CDR3 runs to 17 residues.

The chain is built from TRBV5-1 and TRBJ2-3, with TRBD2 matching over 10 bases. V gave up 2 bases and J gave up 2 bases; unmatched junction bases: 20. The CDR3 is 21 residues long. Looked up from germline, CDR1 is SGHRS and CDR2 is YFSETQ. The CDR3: CASSLEISGGPIQAPTDTQYF. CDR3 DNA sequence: TGCGCCAGCAGCTTAGAAATTAGCGGGGGGCCCATACAAGCTCCCACAGATACGCAGTATTTT.

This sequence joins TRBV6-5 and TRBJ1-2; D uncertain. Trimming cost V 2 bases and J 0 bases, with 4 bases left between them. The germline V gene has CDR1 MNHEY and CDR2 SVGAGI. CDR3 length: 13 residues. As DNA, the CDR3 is TGTGCCAGCAGTTACCTCCCTAACTATGGCTACACCTTC. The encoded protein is CASSYLPNYGYTF.